Listed below are T cell receptor beta chains from one sample, sequenced in a study of lymphopenia after photon versus proton radiotherapy. TCRdb keeps only in-frame clones here, not all; method: immunoSEQ multiplex PCR. The repertoire holds around 150,000 clones, about nine tenths seen once, with 4% to 5% in the top ten. Sequences were derived from peripheral blood, sampled from a patient treated with photon-based radiotherapy. These receptors all stem from a man between 50 and 59 years old with gastric cancer. The CDR3 runs from the conserved cysteine through the conserved F or W. D genes are given only for firm matches. Where a row states a size, it is once, few, many or the class of an expanded clone; other rows omit it.

j_call,v_call,clone_size,d_call,cdr3_aa,cdr3_nt
TRBJ2-3,TRBV9,.,TRBD2,CASSVGRLAGEWSTDTQYF,TGTGCCAGCAGCGTAGGGAGGCTAGCGGGAGAATGGAGCACAGATACGCAGTATTTT
TRBJ2-7,TRBV28,.,TRBD2,CASSPARLATYEQYF,TGTGCCAGCAGCCCTGCTCGACTAGCTACCTACGAGCAGTACTTC
TRBJ2-5,TRBV19,.,.,CASSISGPLETQYF,TGTGCCAGTAGTATAAGCGGGCCGCTGGAGACCCAGTACTTC
TRBJ1-2,TRBV6-6,once,.,CASSYGTRQSRGYTF,TGTGCCAGCAGTTACGGTACCCGACAGTCCCGAGGCTACACCTTC
TRBJ1-1,TRBV7-2,.,.,CASSRQENTEAFF,TGTGCCAGCAGCCGACAGGAGAACACTGAAGCTTTCTTT
TRBJ2-7,TRBV4-3,once,.,CASSQEAAFSYEQYF,TGCGCCAGCAGCCAAGAAGCTGCGTTTTCCTACGAGCAGTACTTC
TRBJ2-7,TRBV18,.,.,CASSPWDTTYEQYF,TGTGCCAGCTCACCGTGGGACACCACCTACGAGCAGTACTTC
TRBJ1-5,TRBV6-1,few,TRBD1,CASQSRWDRAQHF,TGTGCCAGTCAATCACGCTGGGACAGGGCCCAGCATTTT
TRBJ2-3,TRBV5-1,.,TRBD2,CASSPYGLAGSTDTQYF,TGCGCCAGCAGCCCCTACGGACTAGCGGGGAGCACAGATACGCAGTATTTT
TRBJ2-7,TRBV5-1,.,.,CASGSGGEASEQYF,TGCGCCAGCGGAAGCGGCGGGGAGGCCTCCGAGCAGTACTTC
TRBJ2-4,TRBV6-1,.,.,CASTKRTEAKNIQYF,TGTGCCAGCACCAAACGGACCGAAGCCAAAAACATTCAGTACTTC
TRBJ2-5,TRBV29-1,.,.,CSVGTAGQETQYF,TGCAGCGTTGGGACTGCGGGGCAAGAGACCCAGTACTTC
TRBJ1-3,TRBV27,.,.,CASSSLTGNTIYF,TGTGCCAGCAGTTCCCTGACAGGAAACACCATATATTTT
TRBJ2-7,TRBV10-1,.,TRBD2,CASSPGLAGLSSYEQYF,TGCGCCAGCAGCCCGGGACTAGCGGGTCTTAGCTCCTACGAGCAGTACTTC
TRBJ1-3,TRBV7-9,once,.,CASSLVSQGGNTIYF,TGTGCCAGCAGCTTAGTATCACAGGGTGGAAACACCATATATTTT
TRBJ2-1,TRBV9,.,TRBD2,CASSVGLAGSSYNEQFF,TGTGCCAGCAGCGTAGGATTAGCGGGAAGCTCCTACAATGAGCAGTTCTTC
TRBJ2-7,TRBV20-1,.,.,CSAERLYEQYF,TGCAGTGCTGAACGGCTCTACGAGCAGTACTTC
TRBJ1-1,TRBV30,.,TRBD1,CAWSLGTGNTEAFF,TGTGCCTGGAGCCTAGGGACAGGGAACACTGAAGCTTTCTTT
TRBJ2-2,TRBV7-9,.,.,CASSLAGTGELFF,TGTGCCAGCAGCTTAGCTGGTACCGGGGAGCTGTTTTTT
TRBJ1-3,TRBV28,few,.,CASSFNWMADRSGNTIYF,TGTGCCAGCAGTTTTAATTGGATGGCCGACCGGTCTGGAAACACCATATATTTT